This TCR beta chain stems from a study of CD8 T cells in Susac syndrome. CDR3 length: 15 amino acids. From germline, CDR1 is ENHRY and CDR2 SYGVKD. Between the trimmed V and J ends, which lost 3 bases and 5 bases, there was a span of 15 bases. Reverse transcription used roughly 0.5 to 1 ug RNA and random hexamers. It was immunoSEQ multiplex PCR that amplified TCR beta CDR3 across 54 Vbeta and 13 Jbeta. TCRdb re-called the immunoSEQ multiplex PCR reads through MiXCR, storing one row per CDR3 protein. The repertoire has a few hundred thousand distinct CDR3 sequences, 95% of them found once; the top ten carry 0.095%. High-throughput TCR beta sequencing covered peripheral CD8+ and CD4+ T cells. The multiple sclerosis control cohort comprised treatment-naive individuals presenting with stable or active relapsing-remitting disease. Isolation of CD8+ and CD4+ T cells was performed negatively, whereas enrichment of TEMRA cells was done by FACS.

Sequenced sample: CD4+ T cells from PBMCs. This clonotype originated in a human donor with multiple sclerosis. The genes are TRBV10-3 and TRBJ2-3; perhaps D is TRBD1 or TRBD2 (5 bases each). The CDR3 DNA sequence: TGTGCCATCAGTGAATTTCGGGGCATAGGAGATACGCAGTATTTT. Its translation is CAISEFRGIGDTQYF.